This T cell receptor beta chain derives from a study of blood T cell repertoires in COVID-19. Study summary: Samples representing acute and convalescent COVID-19 were sourced from the United States, Italy and Spain.

There are 14 residues in the CDR3. Trimming took 8 bases from V and 3 from J; bases not matched to a gene: 3. Germline V CDR1 and CDR2: LNHDA, SQIVND (reference sequence). Original methodology: Quantification of nucleated cells was approximated via reference gene primer amplification. TCRdb's table, derived via immunoSEQ multiplex PCR, lists solely in-frame clones and lacks some. The V and J calls and clone size are taken from that table; D and trimming were inferred from the DNA. The table has 310,000 or so clones, 86% seen once. Sequencing input: PBMCs or T cells enriched from blood (not recorded which). The chain carries TRBV19 and TRBJ2-3; 12 positions agree with TRBD2. The source of this sequence is a woman aged 18-35 years who had recovered from COVID-19. CDR3 DNA: TGTGCCAGTCGACTAGCGGGGGCTACAGATACGCAGTATTTT. Translated, it gives CASRLAGATDTQYF.